Below are 14 T cell receptor beta chains sequenced from a single sample in a study of T cell repertoires in cytomegalovirus infection (dated by TCRdb to about 2019). Sequenced on an Illumina HiSeq 1500. TCRdb reran the public reads through fastp at Q25 and MiXCR, keeping productive beta chains. Each CDR3 protein appears once, grouped with its most common genes and DNA. For this sample the table gives almost 300,000 distinct CDR3 sequences, of which about 9.2% were detected only once. Approximately 2.3% of the sample lies in the top ten. Sequencing was done on a sample of PBMCs. These receptors originate from a human donor in good health (CMV status not recorded). Some clones in this sample may be carry-over from other donors' samples.

The chain combines TRBV20-1 with TRBJ2-1, with TRBD2 identical over 11 bases. This CDR3 is built from 13 residues. V was pared by 6 bases and J by 7 bases, with 5 bases of the junction left unmatched. Germline V gene lookup returns CDR1 DFQATT and CDR2 SNEGSKA (reference sequence). The CDR3 here is CSAEGLAVNEQFF. The CDR3 coding sequence is TGCAGTGCGGAGGGACTAGCGGTAAATGAGCAGTTCTTC.

The CDR3 reads CASSLFSGGATGEQYF. The CDR3 bases are TGTGCCAGCAGCTTATTTAGCGGGGGAGCTACGGGCGAGCAGTACTTC. V gene TRBV7-8 combines with J gene TRBJ2-7; 9 nucleotides line up with TRBD2. Per the germline V gene, CDR1 is SGHVS and CDR2 is FQNEAQ. The CDR3 loop spans 16 amino acids. J gave up 6 bases and V 2 bases, and 11 bases lay outside the gene matches. The full variable domain, in which reference TRBV7-8 and TRBJ2-7 provide the parts outside the CDR3, is GAGVSQSPRYKVAKRGQDVALRCDPISGHVSLFWYQQALGQGPEFLTYFQNEAQLDKSGLPSDRFFAERPEGSVSTLKIQRTQQEDSAVYLCASSLFSGGATGEQYFGPGTRLTVT.

This clonotype was seen repeatedly, ten times or more. In DNA, the CDR3 is TGCAGCGCCCTCGGGACTAGCGAGGACACAGATACGCAGTATTTT. Translated, it gives CSALGTSEDTDTQYF. This sequence joins TRBV29-1 and TRBJ2-3, with 10 nucleotides matching TRBD2. This CDR3 is built from 15 residues. Germline V CDR1 and CDR2: SQVTM, ANQGSEA. J gave up 2 bases and V 7 bases, and 9 bases lay outside the gene matches.

The table lists this clonotype with a few counts. The J gene is TRBJ1-4, the V gene TRBV7-9; D perhaps matches TRBD1 (6 bases). CDR1 SEHNR and CDR2 FQNEAQ come from the germline V gene (reference sequence). The germline V and J ends were trimmed by 4 bases and 4 bases, with 13 bases remaining between them. The CDR3 is 15 residues long. DNA for the CDR3: TGTGCCAGCAGCTACGGGGGGGCCAGTAATGAAAAACTGTTTTTT. It translates to CASSYGGASNEKLFF.

The chain joins TRBV28 to TRBJ1-2, with 12 bases fitting TRBD1. CDR3 length: 15 amino acids. Germline V gives CDR1 MDHEN, CDR2 SYDVKM. The J segment lost 7 bases and the V segment lost 5 bases, leaving 8 bases of the junction unmatched. CDR3 sequence: CASSTRGQGARGYTF. In nucleotides, the CDR3 is TGTGCCAGCAGTACAAGGGGACAGGGGGCGCGTGGCTACACCTTC.

This clonotype was observed many times. J is TRBJ2-4 and V is TRBV7-8; TRBD2 is a possible D gene (5 bases). Germline CDR1 SGHVS, CDR2 FQNEAQ. The CDR3 extends over 13 amino acids. Trimming shortened V by 3 bases and J by 9 bases, and 12 bases separated the two germline ends. The CDR3 DNA reads as TGTGCCAGCAGCTTGGATGGTGAGGGCATTCAGTACTTC. It codes for CASSLDGEGIQYF.

This chain joins TRBV7-3 and TRBJ1-2; 10 bases agree with TRBD1. The CDR3 extends over 15 amino acids. CDR1 is SGHTA, CDR2 FQGTGA, per germline. Trimming cost V 5 bases and J 7 bases; bases outside gene matches: 10. CDR3 in DNA: TGTGCCAGCAGCCCGGGACAGGGGACCGCGGGTGGCTACACCTTC. Its protein product is CASSPGQGTAGGYTF.

Ten or more counts support this clonotype. The genes are TRBV7-2 and TRBJ1-5; D gene unclear. Looked up from germline, CDR1 is SGHTA and CDR2 is FQGNSA. Trimming cost V 3 bases and J 7 bases, with 10 bases left between them. The CDR3 covers 13 residues. CDR3 loop: CASSFNREQPQHF. The DNA for the CDR3 is TGTGCCAGCAGCTTCAACCGGGAGCAGCCCCAGCATTTT.

This chain links TRBV29-1 with TRBJ1-2, with unresolved D. Germline V gene lookup returns CDR1 SQVTM and CDR2 ANQGSEA. The CDR3 runs 13 residues. The V end was cut by 5 bases, the J end by 4 bases, with 14 bases between. In DNA form, the CDR3 reads TGCAGCGTTCCCGGGGAAGGCGCCTATGGCTACACCTTC. It yields the protein CSVPGEGAYGYTF.

V usage is TRBV5-1 and J usage is TRBJ2-1; perhaps TRBD1 as D (5 bases). The CDR3 covers 15 residues. Germline V gene lookup returns CDR1 SGHRS and CDR2 YFSETQ. The V gene lost 4 bases and the J gene lost 3 bases, with 14 bases spanning the gap. Here the CDR3 DNA reads TGCGCCAGCAGCCTACAGGCAGATCTCTACAATGAGCAGTTCTTC. Translated, it gives CASSLQADLYNEQFF. Filled out from reference TRBV5-1 and TRBJ2-1, the complete variable domain reads KAGVTQTPRYLIKTRGQQVTLSCSPISGHRSVSWYQQTPGQGLQFLFEYFSETQRNKGNFPGRFSGRQFSNSRSEMNVSTLELGDSALYLCASSLQADLYNEQFFGPGTRLTVL.

This clonotype was counted at least ten times. This sequence joins TRBV7-8 and TRBJ2-7; 13 nucleotides line up with TRBD2. The CDR3 length is 17 residues. Germline V gene lookup returns CDR1 SGHVS and CDR2 FQNEAQ. After removal of 3 bases from V and 6 bases from J, the junction contained 11 bases not matched to a gene. The CDR3 loop is CASSFTSGGETRSEQYF. CDR3 coding DNA: TGTGCCAGCAGCTTTACTAGCGGGGGGGAAACAAGGTCCGAGCAGTACTTC.

This clonotype was counted at least ten times. The chain couples TRBV28 to TRBJ2-4, with D unresolved. This CDR3 comprises 12 residues. Germline V lookup: CDR1 MDHEN, CDR2 SYDVKM. Trimming left V 1 base short and J 9 bases short, with 7 bases between. In DNA, the CDR3 is TGTGCCAGCAGTTTATTCGGCCCCATTCAGTACTTC. Translation: CASSLFGPIQYF.

The table lists this clonotype with many counts. This sequence joins TRBV7-6 and TRBJ2-1, with 10 positions matching TRBD2. V lost 7 bases to trimming and J lost 2 bases; unmatched junction nucleotides: 5. The CDR3 is 15 residues long. The germline CDR1 and CDR2 sequences are SGHVS and FNYEAQ. The CDR3 here is CASTLGLAAYNEQFF. The DNA of the CDR3 is TGTGCCAGCACCCTAGGACTAGCGGCCTACAATGAGCAGTTCTTC.

This clonotype was detected many times. V is TRBV7-2 and J is TRBJ2-1; D is unresolved. The V and J ends lost 2 bases and 4 bases respectively, with 24 bases between them. The CDR3 runs 19 residues. Germline lookup yields CDR1 SGHTA and CDR2 FQGNSA. CDR3 residues: CASSLYGPGYHPLYNEQFF. The CDR3 DNA reads TGTGCCAGCAGCTTATATGGCCCCGGTTATCACCCCTTATACAATGAGCAGTTCTTC.